The source of this TCR beta chain is a study of T-cell reconstitution after alpha-beta-depleted transplantation in children. As it was prepared, the TCRbeta library received unique molecular identifiers. One entry per CDR3 protein results from TCRdb running MiXCR on the PCR reads. Of 250,000 to 350,000 distinct CDR3 sequences listed, nearly 10% are singletons. The V end was cut by 1 base, the J end by 9 bases, with 13 bases between. Germline loops: CDR1 SGHVS, CDR2 FQNEAQ. This CDR3 has 15 amino acids. The source of this sequence is a human donor who donated a stem cell graft to a child with SCID. The J gene is TRBJ1-6, the V gene TRBV7-8; TRBD1 is a possible D gene (6 bases). Sequences were derived from PBMCs from the stem cell graft donor, sampled from the stem cell graft. This CDR3 reads CASSLEVTGGSPLHF. CDR3 nucleotides: TGTGCCAGCAGCTTAGAAGTGACAGGAGGTTCACCCCTCCACTTT.